This passage covers 2 T cell receptor beta chains from one sample sequenced in a study of cytomegalovirus exposure and HLA in healthy donors. The study ran its PCR with 60 Vbeta and 13 Jbeta primers. Measured with immunoSEQ multiplex PCR; TCRdb has only the in-frame clones, and not every one. The sample holds around 150,000 clones, around 85% seen once. Sequencing input: PBMCs. The receptors come from a man between 18 and 29 years old in good health and CMV-seropositive.

The chain joins TRBV9 to TRBJ1-6, with D possibly being TRBD1 (5 bases). The germline gives CDR1 SGDLS, CDR2 YYNGEE. Trimming shortened V by 2 bases and J by 8 bases, and 17 bases separated the two germline ends. CDR3 size: 16 residues. The CDR3 DNA reads TGTGCCAGCAGCGTTACACCTCGATCGGGGGATTCACCCCTCCACTTT. Amino acids: CASSVTPRSGDSPLHF. Using reference TRBV9 and TRBJ1-6 for the parts outside the CDR3, the full variable domain is DSGVTQTPKHLITATGQRVTLRCSPRSGDLSVYWYQQSLDQGLQFLIQYYNGEERAKGNILERFSAQQFPDLHSELNLSSLELGDSALYFCASSVTPRSGDSPLHFGNGTRLTVT.

The chain couples TRBV10-3 to TRBJ2-2; TRBD2 might be the D (6 bases). The V gene's germline CDR1 is ENHRY and CDR2 SYGVKD. Trimming pared 5 bases from V and 1 base from J, leaving 11 bases between. The CDR3 runs to 15 residues. The CDR3 spells CAISFTGGNTGELFF. The CDR3 region has the DNA TGTGCCATCAGTTTCACCGGGGGGAACACCGGGGAGCTGTTTTTT.